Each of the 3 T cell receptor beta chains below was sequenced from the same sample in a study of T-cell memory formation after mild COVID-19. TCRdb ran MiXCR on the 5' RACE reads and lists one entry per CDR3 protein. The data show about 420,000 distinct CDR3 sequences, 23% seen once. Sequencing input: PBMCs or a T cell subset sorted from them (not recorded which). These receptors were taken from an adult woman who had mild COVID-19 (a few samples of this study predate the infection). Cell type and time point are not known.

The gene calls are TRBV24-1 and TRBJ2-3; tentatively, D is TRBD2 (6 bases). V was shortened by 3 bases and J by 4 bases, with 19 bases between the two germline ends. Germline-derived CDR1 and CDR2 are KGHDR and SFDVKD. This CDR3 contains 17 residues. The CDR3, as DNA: TGTGCCACCAGTGATCCTACGGGGCCCGGGGGTGCAGATACGCAGTATTTT. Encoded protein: CATSDPTGPGGADTQYF.

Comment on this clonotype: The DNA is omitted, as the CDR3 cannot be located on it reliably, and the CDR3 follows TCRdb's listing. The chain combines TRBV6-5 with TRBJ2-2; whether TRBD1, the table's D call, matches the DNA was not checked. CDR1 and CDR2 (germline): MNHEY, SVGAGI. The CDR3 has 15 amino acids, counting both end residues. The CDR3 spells CASSRTGGTPGSCFF.

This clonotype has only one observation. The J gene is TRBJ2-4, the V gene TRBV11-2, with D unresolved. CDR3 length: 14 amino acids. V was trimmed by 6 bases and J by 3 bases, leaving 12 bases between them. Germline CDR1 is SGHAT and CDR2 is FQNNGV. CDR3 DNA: TGTGCCAGCAGGGCTAGTTGGGGCAAAAACATTCAGTACTTC. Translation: CASRASWGKNIQYF.